Each of the 19 T cell receptor beta chains below was sequenced from the same sample in a study of cytomegalovirus exposure and HLA in healthy donors. 13 Jbeta primers and 60 Vbeta primers were used for the PCR. Assay used: immunoSEQ multiplex PCR; TCRdb lists only in-frame clones, some missing. This sample lists some 130,000 clones; its ten largest clones have more than 1.5%. The sample comprised PBMCs. These receptors were obtained from a woman aged 40 to 50 in good health and CMV-seropositive.

Comment on this clone: The junction departs from germline at one end; a sequencing error may be responsible. This sequence joins TRBV7-7 and TRBJ2-3, with D perhaps TRBD2 (5 bases). Germline assignment: CDR1 SSHAT and CDR2 FNYEAQ (reference sequence). The CDR3 loop spans 13 amino acids. The CDR3 loop reads CASSTYSEDTQYF. Written as DNA, the CDR3 is TGTGCTAGCAGCACGTATAGCGAGGATACGCAGTATTTT.

The rearrangement uses TRBV21-1 and TRBJ2-6; the DNA was not compared with TRBD1, the D call given in the table. TRBV21-1 is recorded as a pseudogene. This CDR3 contains 19 residues. CDR3 loop: CASSKCSTGILSRANVLTF. As DNA, the CDR3 is TGTGCCAGCAGCAAATGCTCGACAGGGATACTATCTCGGGCCAACGTCCTGACTTTC.

The V and J genes are TRBV9 and TRBJ2-3, with 9 bases aligning to TRBD2. This CDR3 comprises 17 residues. CDR1 and CDR2 (germline): SGDLS, YYNGEE. The V and J ends lost 0 bases and 5 bases, in that order; junction bases with no gene match: 10. The CDR3 nucleotides are TGTGCCAGCAGCGTAGTGGCGGGAGGGCCGACTGGAGATACGCAGTATTTT. This codes for CASSVVAGGPTGDTQYF.

This chain joins TRBV18 and TRBJ1-2; D is undetermined. V shed 6 bases and J shed 7 bases, with 21 bases lying between them. CDR1 and CDR2 (germline): KGHSH, LQKENI. This CDR3 region has 15 residues. The CDR3 region has the DNA TGTGCCAGCTCCCGAGAACAGCTCATGAGTGGTGGCTACACCTTC. Its protein product is CASSREQLMSGGYTF.

The J gene is TRBJ2-4, the V gene TRBV7-2, with 11 positions matching TRBD2. Germline-derived CDR1 and CDR2 are SGHTA and FQGNSA. Unmatched junction bases numbered 5, after V lost 1 base and J lost 3 bases. The CDR3 is 17 residues long. CDR3 bases: TGTGCCAGCAGCTTAGACCGACTAGCGGGGAACAAAAACATTCAGTACTTC. Translation: CASSLDRLAGNKNIQYF.

V usage is TRBV28 and J usage is TRBJ1-5; tentative D call: TRBD1 (5 bases). Trimming took off 3 bases at V and 9 bases at J, with 21 bases between the two ends. This CDR3 has 16 residues. CDR1 is MDHEN and CDR2 is SYDVKM in the germline V gene. The CDR3 reads CASSLGKGRAKVPQHF. The CDR3 DNA follows: TGTGCCAGCAGTTTGGGGAAGGGGCGCGCGAAGGTGCCCCAGCATTTT.

The rearrangement uses TRBV7-6 and TRBJ2-3; D is possibly TRBD1 (6 bases). CDR3 length: 12 amino acids. Germline lookup yields CDR1 SGHVS and CDR2 FNYEAQ. Between the trimmed V and J ends, which lost 4 bases and 9 bases, there was a span of 11 bases. The CDR3 DNA is TGTGCCAGCAGCTCCTATAGGGGGACGCAGTATTTT. Translating gives CASSSYRGTQYF. Full variable domain (missing parts from reference TRBV7-6 and TRBJ2-3): GAGVSQSPRYKVTKRGQDVALRCDPISGHVSLYWYRQALGQGPEFLTYFNYEAQQDKSGLPNDRFSAERPEGSISTLTIQRTEQRDSAMYRCASSSYRGTQYFGPGTRLTVL.

V usage is TRBV19 and J usage is TRBJ1-1; TRBD1 might be the D (6 bases). CDR1 is LNHDA, CDR2 SQIVND, per germline (reference sequence). Trimming shortened V by 3 bases and J by 0 bases, and 11 bases separated the two germline ends. This CDR3 has 15 amino acids. The CDR3 DNA reads as TGTGCCAGTAGTATTACGGGGGGCTTGAACACTGAAGCTTTCTTT. Protein: CASSITGGLNTEAFF.

V is TRBV30 and J is TRBJ2-3; D call uncertain. Germline values: CDR1 GTSNPN, CDR2 SVGIG (reference sequence). CDR3 length: 12 amino acids. Trimming cost V 3 bases and J 4 bases, with 8 bases left between them. In DNA, the CDR3 is TGTGCCTGGAGCGAAACTCCAGATACGCAGTATTTT. It yields the protein CAWSETPDTQYF.

This sequence joins TRBV5-4 and TRBJ1-4; D is perhaps TRBD1 (6 bases). The CDR3 has 13 residues. The V gene's germline CDR1 is SGHNT and CDR2 YYREEE (reference sequence). With 2 bases removed from V and 8 bases from J, the gap between germline ends came to 10 bases. The CDR3 reads CASSFTGQEKLFF. The CDR3, as DNA: TGTGCCAGCAGCTTTACAGGGCAAGAAAAACTGTTTTTT. Filled out from reference TRBV5-4 and TRBJ1-4, the complete variable domain reads ETGVTQSPTHLIKTRGQQVTLRCSSQSGHNTVSWYQQALGQGPQFIFQYYREEENGRGNFPPRFSGLQFPNYSSELNVNALELDDSALYLCASSFTGQEKLFFGSGTQLSVL.

This chain uses TRBV5-1 with TRBJ2-2; a weak D match, TRBD1 (8 bases). Germline-derived CDR1 and CDR2 are SGHRS and YFSETQ. Trimming removed 4 bases from V and 3 bases from J, with 16 bases in between. This CDR3 is 16 amino acids long. The CDR3 DNA reads as TGCGCCAGCAGCCAGGGGGCAGCGGGGTACACCGGGGAGCTGTTTTTT. This encodes CASSQGAAGYTGELFF.

The chain links TRBV19 to TRBJ1-4; D remains ambiguous. Trimming took off 5 bases at V and 8 bases at J, with 18 bases between the two ends. Germline CDR1 reads LNHDA; CDR2 reads SQIVND (reference sequence). The CDR3 totals 15 residues. CDR3 bases: TGTGCCAGTAGTCTGGGTACATCAAACGGGGAAAAACTGTTTTTT. Encoded protein: CASSLGTSNGEKLFF.

Remarks on this clone: Different DNA sequences within this sample yield the same CDR3. This chain joins TRBV11-2 and TRBJ2-1, with D possibly matching TRBD1 (6 bases). Germline CDR1 and CDR2: SGHAT and FQNNGV. Trimming pared 8 bases from V and 8 bases from J, leaving 13 bases between. This CDR3 contains 12 residues. The CDR3 DNA reads TGTGCCAGCCGCACCAGGGGCGATGAGCAGTTCTTC. Translating gives CASRTRGDEQFF.

The chain uses TRBV4-2 and TRBJ1-2, with 8 bases that match TRBD1. Trimming at V came to 0 bases and at J to 3 bases, leaving 3 bases not matched to a gene. The CDR3 consists of 15 residues. Per germline, CDR1 LGHNA and CDR2 YNFKEQ. The CDR3 loop is CASSQEGQGDYGYTF. Here the CDR3 DNA reads TGTGCCAGCAGCCAAGAAGGACAGGGAGACTATGGCTACACCTTC.

The V gene is TRBV28, the J gene TRBJ1-2; D is unclear. The CDR3 totals 14 residues. Trimming cost V 6 bases and J 3 bases, with 14 bases left between them. Germline CDR1 is MDHEN and CDR2 is SYDVKM. CDR3 residues: CASSPPQPYYGYTF. For the CDR3, the DNA is TGTGCCAGCAGCCCCCCACAGCCCTACTATGGCTACACCTTC.

The rearrangement joins TRBV5-4 to TRBJ2-1; 10 positions agree with TRBD2. Germline V CDR1 and CDR2: SGHNT, YYREEE (reference sequence). CDR3 length equals 12 residues. V lost 4 bases to trimming and J lost 10 bases; unmatched junction nucleotides: 2. CDR3 loop: CASSTGLAEQFF. The CDR3 region has the DNA TGTGCCAGCAGCACGGGACTAGCGGAGCAGTTCTTC.

The gene calls are TRBV15 and TRBJ1-2, with D unresolved. The CDR3 is made up of 14 amino acids. The V gene lost 0 bases and the J gene lost 5 bases, with 10 bases spanning the gap. Germline values: CDR1 LNHNV, CDR2 YYDKDF (reference sequence). The CDR3 region has the DNA TGTGCCACCAGCAGAGATCGGACGGGATATGGCTACACCTTC. It translates to CATSRDRTGYGYTF. Together with reference TRBV15 and TRBJ1-2, the CDR3 gives the full variable domain: DAMVIQNPRYQVTQFGKPVTLSCSQTLNHNVMYWYQQKSSQAPKLLFHYYDKDFNNEADTPDNFQSRRPNTSFCFLDIRSPGLGDTAMYLCATSRDRTGYGYTFGSGTRLTVV.

This chain uses TRBV5-1 with TRBJ1-5, with D maybe TRBD1 (5 bases). This CDR3 region has 14 residues. The V and J ends lost 0 bases and 5 bases respectively, with 9 bases between them. The germline V gene has CDR1 SGHRS and CDR2 YFSETQ. The CDR3 protein is CASSLAGGDQPQHF. In DNA form, the CDR3 reads TGCGCCAGCAGCTTGGCCGGGGGGGATCAGCCCCAGCATTTT.

The V gene is TRBV5-1, the J gene TRBJ2-7, with 11 positions matching TRBD2. CDR3 length equals 16 residues. Germline V gives CDR1 SGHRS, CDR2 YFSETQ. After removal of 5 bases from V and 5 bases from J, the junction contained 12 bases not matched to a gene. CDR3 region: CASRPTSGSRIDEQYF. The CDR3 nucleotides are TGCGCCAGCAGGCCTACTAGCGGGAGTAGGATTGACGAGCAGTACTTC.